The entry below gives a single T cell receptor beta chain sequence along with its context. A clone one base away is much larger, so this may be a read error. The data derive from a study of T and B cells in COVID-19 patients. The CDR3 has 14 residues. Germline-derived CDR1 and CDR2 are LNHDA and SQIVND (reference sequence). TRB rearrangements were amplified by multiplex PCR with BIOMED2 TRB-A/B primers. MiXCR was run by TCRdb on the multiplex PCR reads, yielding one entry per CDR3 protein. Of around 21,000 distinct CDR3 sequences in the sample, approximately 29% are singletons; the top ten hold about 2.2%. TRB was amplified from about 240-490 ng of blood genomic DNA.

J is TRBJ1-5 and V is TRBV19; a possible D gene is TRBD1 (5 bases). This clonotype originated in a human donor who had recovered from COVID-19. Sequenced input: blood. Here the CDR3 DNA reads TGTACCAGTAACAAGGGAGGGGTCCTCCAGCCCCAGCATTTT. Its translation is CTSNKGGVLQPQHF.